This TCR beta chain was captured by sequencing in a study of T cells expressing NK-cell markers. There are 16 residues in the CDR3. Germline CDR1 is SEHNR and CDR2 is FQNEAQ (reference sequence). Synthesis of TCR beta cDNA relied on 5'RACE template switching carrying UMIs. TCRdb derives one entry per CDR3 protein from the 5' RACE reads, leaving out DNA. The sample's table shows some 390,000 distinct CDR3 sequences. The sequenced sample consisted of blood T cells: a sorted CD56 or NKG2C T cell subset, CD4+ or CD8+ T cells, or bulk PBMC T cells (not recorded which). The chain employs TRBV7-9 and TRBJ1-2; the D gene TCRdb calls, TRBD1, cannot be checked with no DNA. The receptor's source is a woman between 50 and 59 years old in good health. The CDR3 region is CASSLASTGAPDGYTF.